Below are 30 T cell receptor beta chains sequenced from a single sample in a study of blood T cell repertoires in COVID-19 (dated by TCRdb to the early 2020s). Receptor amplification or capture employed the immunoSEQ multiplex PCR assay. Held by TCRdb, this immuneACCESS table contains in-frame sequences only and omits some clones. Under half of the omission traces to an unresolved V gene where checked; the cause of the rest is unknown. The sample contains 200,000 to 250,000 clones, approximately 87% of them found a single time. The ten top clones hold roughly 5.8% of the sample. Sequencing was done on a sample of peripheral blood. The receptors originated from a man between 60 and 75 years old with acute or convalescent COVID-19.

The chain couples TRBV4-1 to TRBJ2-2; D possibly corresponds to TRBD2 (6 bases). This CDR3 has 16 amino acids. CDR1 MGHRA and CDR2 YSYEKL come from the germline V gene. V lost 0 bases to trimming and J lost 3 bases, with 11 bases between them. The CDR3 region has the DNA TGCGCCAGCAGCCAAGATCCGGGGGAGTACACCGGGGAGCTGTTTTTT. Translation: CASSQDPGEYTGELFF.

This chain connects TRBV25-1 to TRBJ1-6, with 7 bases lining up with TRBD1. In germline, CDR1 is MGHDK, CDR2 SYGVNS. The V segment lost 7 bases and the J segment 0 bases; nucleotides outside the gene matches: 6. The CDR3 is 16 residues long. The CDR3 DNA sequence: TGTGCCAGCATAAGGGACAGTGGCTCCTATAATTCACCCCTCCACTTT. The encoded protein is CASIRDSGSYNSPLHF.

The V gene is TRBV4-1, the J gene TRBJ1-1; weak D call: TRBD1 (6 bases). The V end lost 1 base, the J end lost 6 bases, and 12 bases lay between the germline ends. The CDR3 spans 14 residues. Germline V gene lookup returns CDR1 MGHRA and CDR2 YSYEKL. CDR3 DNA sequence: TGCGCCAGCAGCCAAGCCAGGGGTGGCGCTGAAGCTTTCTTT. This encodes CASSQARGGAEAFF.

The J gene is TRBJ1-4, the V gene TRBV4-2; 9 bases are a match to TRBD1. Per germline, CDR1 LGHNA and CDR2 YNFKEQ. The CDR3 covers 17 residues. V was clipped by 3 bases and J by 2 bases; unmatched bases: 7. In nucleotides, the CDR3 is TGTGCCAGCAGCCACTCGACAGGGGGGACGACTAATGAAAAACTGTTTTTT. Its translation is CASSHSTGGTTNEKLFF.

The chain carries TRBV19 and TRBJ2-7; 9 positions agree with TRBD2. V dropped 4 bases and J dropped 9; count of bases not matched to a gene: 7. In germline, CDR1 is LNHDA, CDR2 SQIVND (reference sequence). This CDR3 is 13 amino acids long. This CDR3 is CASSNGGRVGQYF. The CDR3 DNA is TGTGCCAGTAGTAACGGCGGGAGGGTCGGGCAGTACTTC.

V gene TRBV30 combines with J gene TRBJ1-5; the match to TRBD1 covers 7 bases. Unmatched junction bases numbered 6, after V lost 3 bases and J lost 4 bases. The length of the CDR3 is 14 residues. Germline values: CDR1 GTSNPN, CDR2 SVGIG (reference sequence). CDR3 loop: CAWSSGQVNQPQHF. The DNA of the CDR3 is TGTGCCTGGAGCTCCGGACAGGTTAATCAGCCCCAGCATTTT. The entire variable domain, with the rest obtained from reference TRBV30 and TRBJ1-5, is as follows: SQTIHQWPATLVQPVGSPLSLECTVEGTSNPNLYWYRQAAGRGLQLLFYSVGIGQISSEVPQNLSASRPQDRQFILSSKKLLLSDSGFYLCAWSSGQVNQPQHFGDGTRLSIL.

This chain joins TRBV30 and TRBJ1-1; D possibly corresponds to TRBD1 (5 bases). Germline CDR1 is GTSNPN and CDR2 is SVGIG (reference sequence). The length of the CDR3 is 16 residues. Trimming removed 2 bases at V and 3 bases at J, with 19 bases between. The CDR3: CAWSSTQRGDDTEAFF. DNA for the CDR3: TGTGCCTGGAGTTCAACCCAACGGGGGGATGACACTGAAGCTTTCTTT.

The chain has TRBV6-5 and TRBJ2-5, with 7 positions matching TRBD2. V was pared by 6 bases and J by 5 bases, with 12 bases of the junction left unmatched. The V gene's germline CDR1 is MNHEY and CDR2 SVGAGI. CDR3 length: 15 residues. In DNA form, the CDR3 reads TGTGCCAGCAGCCTCGGGGGAGGGAACGAGGAGACCCAGTACTTC. Protein: CASSLGGGNEETQYF.

This chain joins TRBV5-6 and TRBJ1-5; no firm D call. The V gene's germline CDR1 is SGHDT and CDR2 YYEEEE. V lost 2 bases to trimming and J lost 4 bases, with 7 bases between them. CDR3 size: 13 residues. The CDR3 loop reads CASSFGENQPQHF. DNA of the CDR3: TGTGCCAGCAGCTTTGGGGAGAATCAGCCCCAGCATTTT.

This clone was recorded a few times. The rearrangement links TRBV4-3 to TRBJ1-2; no clear D. This CDR3 region has 15 residues. Germline CDR1 and CDR2: LGHNA and YSLEER. V lost 0 bases, J lost 5 bases, and 13 bases lay in between. The CDR3 sequence is CASSQDYSGLYGYTF. The CDR3, as DNA: TGCGCCAGCAGCCAAGATTACAGCGGTTTGTATGGCTACACCTTC.

In this sample, this clone turned up a few times. The V gene is TRBV29-1, the J gene TRBJ2-7; D may be TRBD2 (5 bases). Germline V gives CDR1 SQVTM, CDR2 ANQGSEA. Trimming shortened V by 1 base and J by 4 bases, and 11 bases separated the two germline ends. There are 13 residues in the CDR3. The CDR3 reads CSVEVTRTYEQYF. The CDR3 coding sequence is TGCAGCGTTGAAGTAACCCGGACTTACGAGCAGTACTTC.

The CDR3 reads CASSLLNTIYF. The CDR3 DNA follows: TGTGCCAGCAGCTTACTGAACACCATATATTTT. The J gene is TRBJ1-3, the V gene TRBV11-2; D unclear. The V gene lost 2 bases and the J gene lost 7 bases, with 3 bases spanning the gap. This CDR3 spans 11 amino acids. Looked up from germline, CDR1 is SGHAT and CDR2 is FQNNGV. Filled out from reference TRBV11-2 and TRBJ1-3, the complete variable domain reads EAGVAQSPRYKIIEKRQSVAFWCNPISGHATLYWYQQILGQGPKLLIQFQNNGVVDDSQLPKDRFSAERLKGVDSTLKIQPAKLEDSAVYLCASSLLNTIYFGEGSWLTVV.

The rearrangement uses TRBV27 and TRBJ1-4, with D uncertain. The V end was cut by 5 bases, the J end by 0 bases, with 19 bases between. The germline V gene encodes CDR1 MNHEY and CDR2 SMNVEV (reference sequence). This CDR3 region has 18 residues. The chain's CDR3 is CASSVQSREGATNEKLFF. The CDR3 DNA is TGTGCCAGCAGTGTTCAGTCCCGAGAGGGTGCAACTAATGAAAAACTGTTTTTT.

This clone appeared a few times. The rearrangement links TRBV2 to TRBJ1-2; D is unclear. V lost 6 bases, J lost 1 base, and 15 bases lay in between. Germline V gives CDR1 SNHLY, CDR2 FYNNEI. The CDR3 loop spans 15 amino acids. The CDR3: CASRGNPGSNYGYTF. The CDR3 DNA sequence: TGTGCCAGCAGGGGGAATCCGGGGAGTAACTATGGCTACACCTTC.

The rearrangement uses TRBV28 and TRBJ2-2; 12 nucleotides line up with TRBD2. The CDR3 consists of 16 residues. V was clipped by 6 bases and J by 6 bases; unmatched bases: 8. Germline V gene sequence: CDR1 MDHEN, CDR2 SYDVKM. CDR3 sequence reads: CASRGLAGGGAGELFF. CDR3 nucleotides: TGTGCCAGCAGAGGCCTAGCGGGAGGGGGAGCCGGGGAGCTGTTTTTT.

This clone was detected once. The genes are TRBV12-3 or TRBV12-4 and TRBJ2-5; D is undetermined. This CDR3 has 11 residues. V gave up 8 bases and J gave up 4 bases, with 8 bases separating them. The chain's CDR3 is CASGHLETQYF. DNA for the CDR3: TGTGCCAGCGGTCACTTAGAGACCCAGTACTTC.

The chain couples TRBV5-1 to TRBJ1-1; no clear D gene. Germline V gene sequence: CDR1 SGHRS, CDR2 YFSETQ. Trimming took off 1 base at V and 6 bases at J, with 13 bases between the two ends. This CDR3 is 14 amino acids long. The CDR3 nucleotides read TGCGCCAGCAGCTTGTCAGCCACCGGGGCTGAAGCTTTCTTT. This codes for CASSLSATGAEAFF. Together with reference TRBV5-1 and TRBJ1-1, the CDR3 gives the full variable domain: KAGVTQTPRYLIKTRGQQVTLSCSPISGHRSVSWYQQTPGQGLQFLFEYFSETQRNKGNFPGRFSGRQFSNSRSEMNVSTLELGDSALYLCASSLSATGAEAFFGQGTRLTVV.

J is TRBJ1-3 and V is TRBV9; D not certain. CDR1 and CDR2 from the germline V gene are SGDLS and YYNGEE. V lost 0 bases and J lost 4, with 8 bases in between. The CDR3 is 14 amino acids. The DNA of the CDR3 is TGTGCCAGCAGCGTAGGGACTGCCGGAAACACCATATATTTT. Protein product: CASSVGTAGNTIYF.

The genes are TRBV4-1 and TRBJ2-1; tentative D call: TRBD2 (5 bases). CDR3 size: 15 residues. CDR1 MGHRA and CDR2 YSYEKL come from the germline V gene. Trimming cost V 1 base and J 5 bases, with 12 bases left between them. CDR3 coding DNA: TGCGCCAGCAGCCAAGTACGAAGCGGAAACAATGAGCAGTTCTTC. It encodes CASSQVRSGNNEQFF.

This chain uses TRBV2 with TRBJ2-3, with D uncertain. Per germline, CDR1 SNHLY and CDR2 FYNNEI. The CDR3 is made up of 12 amino acids. V shed 11 bases and J shed 5 bases, with 14 bases lying between them. The CDR3 here is CAALSSIDTQYF. The CDR3 nucleotides read TGTGCCGCACTTTCTTCCATAGATACGCAGTATTTT.

V usage is TRBV5-1 and J usage is TRBJ2-7, with 9 bases fitting TRBD1. The CDR3 runs 19 residues. Trimming took 4 bases from V and 10 from J; bases not matched to a gene: 27. Germline V gene lookup returns CDR1 SGHRS and CDR2 YFSETQ. CDR3 DNA: TGCGCCAGCAGCCCCTCGCGGGGGACAGGGTTGACTAGTCCCCTTTATCAGTACTTC. Translating it yields CASSPSRGTGLTSPLYQYF.

The chain employs TRBV4-3 and TRBJ2-7, with TRBD1 matching 8 bases. CDR3 size: 16 residues. Germline CDR1 LGHNA, CDR2 YSLEER. V shed 0 bases, J shed 4 bases, and the junction held 8 bases outside the gene matches. CDR3 amino acids: CASSQDEGQGGYEQYF. As DNA, the CDR3 is TGCGCCAGCAGCCAAGATGAAGGACAGGGTGGGTACGAGCAGTACTTC.

The chain joins TRBV7-2 to TRBJ2-7; 9 bases map to TRBD1. Germline V gene sequence: CDR1 SGHTA, CDR2 FQGNSA. V shed 6 bases, J shed 1 base, and the junction held 4 bases outside the gene matches. The CDR3 is 14 amino acids. The CDR3 DNA reads TGTGCCAGCAGGTCCGGGACAGGGTCCTACGAGCAGTACTTC. It yields the protein CASRSGTGSYEQYF.

This chain links TRBV6-5 with TRBJ2-7, with 8 bases fitting TRBD1. The V segment lost 5 bases and the J segment 5 bases; nucleotides outside the gene matches: 5. CDR3 length equals 13 residues. Germline values: CDR1 MNHEY, CDR2 SVGAGI. CDR3: CASSTQGANEQYF. The CDR3 DNA reads TGTGCCAGCAGTACCCAGGGGGCAAACGAGCAGTACTTC.

This clone was seen a single time. The rearrangement joins TRBV28 to TRBJ1-5; 8 bases line up with TRBD1. The ends lost 6 bases at V and 7 bases at J; junction bases unmatched: 8. The CDR3 extends over 14 amino acids. Germline V CDR1 and CDR2: MDHEN, SYDVKM. The CDR3 region has the DNA TGTGCCAGCAGCGTGGACAGGGAGTCGCAGCCCCAGCATTTT. This codes for CASSVDRESQPQHF.

The rearrangement links TRBV7-9 to TRBJ1-2; no definite D call. This CDR3 has 15 amino acids. V lost 5 bases and J lost 8, with 21 bases in between. The germline CDR1 and CDR2 sequences are SEHNR and FQNEAQ (reference sequence). The CDR3 loop reads CASSRTRHKPGGYTF. For the CDR3, the DNA is TGTGCCAGCAGCCGTACGAGACACAAGCCAGGAGGCTACACCTTC.

The chain joins TRBV14 to TRBJ2-7; D is undetermined. The V end was cut by 0 bases, the J end by 0 bases, with 9 bases between. The CDR3 is 15 amino acids. Per the germline V gene, CDR1 is SGHDN and CDR2 is FVKESK. CDR3 protein: CASSQDKRSSYEQYF. The CDR3 DNA reads TGTGCCAGCAGCCAAGACAAGAGGAGCTCCTACGAGCAGTACTTC.

DNA for the CDR3: TGTGCCAGCAGCCCACAGGACGCAACTAATGAAAAACTGTTTTTT. Translated: CASSPQDATNEKLFF. J is TRBJ1-4 and V is TRBV28; perhaps TRBD1 as D (5 bases). Germline-derived CDR1 and CDR2 are MDHEN and SYDVKM. The CDR3 contains 15 residues. The ends were cut back, 6 bases at V and 0 bases at J, with 11 bases in the middle.

The CDR3 region is CASSTGFETQYF. The CDR3 bases are TGTGCCAGCAGTACGGGGTTCGAGACCCAGTACTTC. The rearrangement links TRBV28 to TRBJ2-5, with a weak D call TRBD2 (5 bases). This CDR3 region has 12 residues. Trimming stripped 5 bases from V and 5 bases from J, with 9 bases between. Germline CDR1 reads MDHEN; CDR2 reads SYDVKM. Full variable domain (outside the CDR3, taken from reference TRBV28 and TRBJ2-5): DVKVTQSSRYLVKRTGEKVFLECVQDMDHENMFWYRQDPGLGLRLIYFSYDVKMKEKGDIPEGYSVSREKKERFSLILESASTNQTSMYLCASSTGFETQYFGPGTRLLVL.

The chain employs TRBV10-3 and TRBJ2-5; 10 bases agree with TRBD2. The CDR3 length is 21 residues. V lost 0 bases and J lost 1; bases outside the gene matches: 17. In germline, CDR1 is ENHRY, CDR2 SYGVKD. The CDR3 sequence is CAISESISAVEREGGQETQYF. CDR3 nucleotide sequence: TGTGCCATCAGTGAGTCTATATCTGCTGTCGAGCGGGAGGGCGGCCAAGAGACCCAGTACTTC.